The 29 T cell receptor beta chains below were found in one sample sequenced in a study of blood T cell repertoires in COVID-19 (dated by TCRdb to about 2020). The library was produced with the immunoSEQ multiplex PCR assay. Imported from immuneACCESS, the table was reduced by TCRdb to in-frame sequences with V and J called. These copies leave out some clones; in studies compared against another copy, an unresolved V gene accounts for under half, and the cause of the remainder is not known. The sample table holds some 290,000 clones, of which more than 70% were seen once. Together, the top ten hold over 9% of the sample. The specimen sequenced was peripheral blood. These receptors were obtained from a woman aged 25 to 39 with COVID-19, enrolled during active disease.

The V and J genes are TRBV2 and TRBJ2-3; D is uncertain. Germline lookup yields CDR1 SNHLY and CDR2 FYNNEI. This CDR3 is built from 12 residues. V was trimmed by 6 bases and J by 2 bases, leaving 6 bases between them. The CDR3 spells CASRSYTDTQYF. CDR3 nucleotides: TGTGCCAGCAGGTCTTACACAGATACGCAGTATTTT.

The rearrangement links TRBV12-3 or TRBV12-4 to TRBJ2-2; TRBD2 might be the D (6 bases). The CDR3 spans 13 residues. V lost 7 bases, J lost 8 bases, and 14 bases lay in between. CDR3 in DNA: TGTGCCAGCACCCGGGAGAACGGAGGGGAGCTGTTTTTT. Its translation is CASTRENGGELFF.

The chain uses TRBV5-5 and TRBJ2-7; D ambiguous. Germline loops: CDR1 SGHKS, CDR2 YYEKEE (reference sequence). The V end lost 0 bases, the J end lost 0 bases, and 13 bases lay between the germline ends. The CDR3 runs 16 residues. The CDR3 protein is CASSLGVWARSYEQYF. CDR3 bases: TGTGCCAGCAGCTTGGGTGTATGGGCCCGCTCCTACGAGCAGTACTTC.

This clone was detected only a few times. The rearrangement joins TRBV4-3 to TRBJ1-4; TRBD1 agrees at 9 bases. With V trimmed by 5 bases and J by 5 bases, 6 bases remained unmatched. This CDR3 is built from 15 residues. Germline V CDR1 and CDR2: LGHNA, YSLEER. This CDR3 reads CASSNRDRVNEKLFF. CDR3 bases: TGCGCCAGCAGCAACCGGGACAGGGTAAATGAAAAACTGTTTTTT.

V usage is TRBV20-1 and J usage is TRBJ2-7, with TRBD2 identical over 9 bases. Per the germline V gene, CDR1 is DFQATT and CDR2 is SNEGSKA (reference sequence). J lost 6 bases, V lost 3 bases, and 9 bases had no gene match. The CDR3 sequence is 14 residues long. For the CDR3, the DNA is TGCAGTGCTAGTTTAATAGCGGGAGTTCCCGAGCAGTACTTC. Protein product: CSASLIAGVPEQYF.

This chain links TRBV5-3 with TRBJ2-7; the match to TRBD2 covers 10 bases. TRBV5-3 is filed as an ORF, its function uncertain. V dropped 3 bases and J dropped 4; count of bases not matched to a gene: 7. This CDR3 region has 15 residues. The CDR3 coding sequence is TGTGCCAGAAGCTGGGGGTCTAGCGGGAGATACGAGCAGTACTTC. It codes for CARSWGSSGRYEQYF.

The chain links TRBV7-2 to TRBJ2-1; D not certain. Germline lookup yields CDR1 SGHTA and CDR2 FQGNSA. The ends were cut back, 5 bases at V and 6 bases at J, with 11 bases in the middle. The CDR3 length is 13 residues. The CDR3, as DNA: TGTGCCAGCAGCCCGTTCAGTGGCAATGAGCAGTTCTTC. Translation gives CASSPFSGNEQFF. The whole variable domain, filled in from reference TRBV7-2 and TRBJ2-1, reads GAGVSQSPSNKVTEKGKDVELRCDPISGHTALYWYRQSLGQGLEFLIYFQGNSAPDKSGLPSDRFSAERTGGSVSTLTIQRTQQEDSAVYLCASSPFSGNEQFFGPGTRLTVL.

The rearrangement links TRBV7-9 to TRBJ1-2, with 8 bases lining up with TRBD1. J was trimmed by 2 bases and V by 5 bases; bases with no gene match: 1. Germline CDR1 and CDR2: SEHNR and FQNEAQ (reference sequence). The CDR3 has 13 residues. CDR3: CASSRQGNYGYTF. The CDR3 region has the DNA TGTGCCAGCAGCAGACAGGGGAACTATGGCTACACCTTC.

The genes are TRBV10-3 and TRBJ2-3, with D tentatively TRBD1 (6 bases). In germline, CDR1 is ENHRY, CDR2 SYGVKD. There are 14 residues in the CDR3. Trimming removed 0 bases from V and 7 bases from J, with 11 bases in between. This chain's CDR3 is CAISESGRDNTQYF. The CDR3 coding sequence is TGTGCCATCAGTGAGTCGGGACGGGACAATACGCAGTATTTT.

This sequence joins TRBV7-9 and TRBJ1-1; no definite D call. The V gene's germline CDR1 is SEHNR and CDR2 FQNEAQ (reference sequence). CDR3 length: 12 residues. Trimming took 5 bases from V and 6 from J, leaving 10 bases between them. CDR3 sequence: CASSPSWSEAFF. As DNA, the CDR3 is TGTGCCAGCAGCCCAAGCTGGTCTGAAGCTTTCTTT.

The chain uses TRBV28 and TRBJ1-2; TRBD1 matches 7 bases. Germline trimming cut 8 bases from V and 4 bases from J; bases unmatched to any gene: 19. Germline lookup yields CDR1 MDHEN and CDR2 SYDVKM. The CDR3 runs 17 residues. The CDR3 nucleotides are TGTGCCAGCGAAGCCGCCCTTAGGGACAGCCAGAGCTATGGCTACACCTTC. Its translation: CASEAALRDSQSYGYTF.

V gene TRBV7-2 combines with J gene TRBJ2-5, with TRBD1 as a possible D gene (5 bases). This CDR3 contains 15 residues. From germline, CDR1 is SGHTA and CDR2 FQGNSA. Trimming left V 0 bases short and J 7 bases short, with 15 bases between. In DNA form, the CDR3 reads TGTGCCAGCAGCTTAGCCATTGGACCAAGGGGGACCCAGTACTTC. Protein: CASSLAIGPRGTQYF.

This chain connects TRBV4-1 to TRBJ2-1; 10 bases agree with TRBD2. The V gene's germline CDR1 is MGHRA and CDR2 YSYEKL. V lost 0 bases to trimming and J lost 9 bases; unmatched junction nucleotides: 8. The CDR3 is 16 amino acids. In nucleotides, the CDR3 is TGCGCCAGCAGCCAAGATCCTAGCGGGAGAGGGGGTGAGCAGTTCTTC. Translation gives CASSQDPSGRGGEQFF.

This chain uses TRBV3-1 (or the pseudogene TRBV3-2) with TRBJ1-1, with D possibly being TRBD1 (5 bases). The germline V gene has CDR1 LGHDT and CDR2 YNNKEL (reference sequence). This CDR3 has 17 residues. Trimming removed 0 bases from V and 1 base from J, with 15 bases in between. The CDR3 bases are TGTGCCAGCAGCCAAGATTCTGCCAGGGATGGGAACACTGAAGCTTTCTTT. Protein: CASSQDSARDGNTEAFF.

V is TRBV2 and J is TRBJ2-6; possible D gene TRBD2, 5 bases. The CDR3 totals 16 residues. Germline V lookup: CDR1 SNHLY, CDR2 FYNNEI. The ends were cut back, 7 bases at V and 0 bases at J, with 13 bases in the middle. The DNA of the CDR3 is TGTGCCAGCACCCCTACACGGGACTCTGGGGCCAACGTCCTGACTTTC. This codes for CASTPTRDSGANVLTF.

The chain is built from TRBV5-5 and TRBJ1-2; D is perhaps TRBD1 (5 bases). Germline V gives CDR1 SGHKS, CDR2 YYEKEE (reference sequence). The CDR3 contains 14 residues. Trimming left V 3 bases short and J 7 bases short, with 16 bases between. CDR3 in amino acids: CASSSLKGAPGYTF. The CDR3, as DNA: TGTGCCAGCAGCTCCCTCAAAGGGGCACCTGGCTACACCTTC.

The chain combines TRBV14 with TRBJ2-5; tentative D call: TRBD2 (6 bases). Germline lookup yields CDR1 SGHDN and CDR2 FVKESK. The V end lost 7 bases, the J end lost 1 base, and 16 bases lay between the germline ends. The CDR3 is made up of 15 amino acids. As DNA, the CDR3 is TGTGCCAGCATGTACAGGATCGGGGGCCAAGAGACCCAGTACTTC. It is translated as CASMYRIGGQETQYF.

CDR3 in amino acids: CAGAPSGEGTEAFF. CDR3 nucleotide sequence: TGTGCCGGAGCACCCTCAGGGGAGGGCACTGAAGCTTTCTTT. This chain links TRBV6-5 with TRBJ1-1, with a weak D call TRBD1 (6 bases). Trimming shortened V by 11 bases and J by 4 bases, and 20 bases separated the two germline ends. Germline V lookup: CDR1 MNHEY, CDR2 SVGAGI. CDR3 length: 14 amino acids.

V gene TRBV11-2 combines with J gene TRBJ2-7; TRBD1 is a possible D gene (6 bases). Trimming pared 6 bases from V and 7 bases from J, leaving 19 bases between. Per germline, CDR1 SGHAT and CDR2 FQNNGV. This CDR3 is built from 14 residues. The CDR3 spells CASSHSNRDGEQYF. In DNA, the CDR3 is TGTGCCAGCAGTCACTCCAACAGGGACGGGGAGCAGTACTTC.

The chain combines TRBV4-1 with TRBJ2-2; 13 bases are shared with TRBD2. The V segment lost 5 bases and the J segment 1 base; nucleotides outside the gene matches: 7. The CDR3 totals 18 residues. CDR1 is MGHRA and CDR2 is YSYEKL in the germline V gene. CDR3 loop: CASSFSGTSGMNTGELFF. In DNA form, the CDR3 reads TGCGCCAGCAGCTTCTCTGGGACTAGCGGGATGAACACCGGGGAGCTGTTTTTT.

The V and J genes are TRBV7-9 and TRBJ2-7, with D possibly matching TRBD2 (6 bases). The V gene lost 1 base and the J gene lost 9 bases, with 19 bases spanning the gap. Per the germline V gene, CDR1 is SEHNR and CDR2 is FQNEAQ (reference sequence). The CDR3 spans 15 residues. DNA of the CDR3: TGTGCCAGCAGCTTAGACGGGAGACAAATTATGGGGCAGTACTTC. Translating gives CASSLDGRQIMGQYF. Filled out from reference TRBV7-9 and TRBJ2-7, the complete variable domain reads DTGVSQNPRHKITKRGQNVTFRCDPISEHNRLYWYRQTLGQGPEFLTYFQNEAQLEKSRLLSDRFSAERPKGSFSTLEIQRTEQGDSAMYLCASSLDGRQIMGQYFGPGTRLTVT.

J is TRBJ2-7 and V is TRBV6-6, with 8 bases lining up with TRBD1. V was pared by 5 bases and J by 6 bases, with 6 bases of the junction left unmatched. Germline CDR1 reads MNHNY; CDR2 reads SVGAGI (reference sequence). The CDR3 runs 13 residues. The chain's CDR3 is CASSAQGASEQYF. The CDR3 DNA reads as TGTGCCAGCAGTGCGCAGGGGGCCTCCGAGCAGTACTTC.

The chain has TRBV4-1 and TRBJ1-4; 7 bases align to TRBD1. The V segment lost 5 bases and the J segment 9 bases; nucleotides outside the gene matches: 9. Per the germline V gene, CDR1 is MGHRA and CDR2 is YSYEKL. CDR3 length: 14 amino acids. CDR3 amino acids: CASSSTGVEQKLFF. For the CDR3, the DNA is TGCGCCAGCAGCAGTACAGGGGTGGAACAAAAACTGTTTTTT.

V gene TRBV28 combines with J gene TRBJ2-5; D possibly corresponds to TRBD1 (5 bases). The CDR3 length is 12 residues. Deletions cut 4 bases from V and 5 bases from J, with 8 bases between. CDR1 is MDHEN, CDR2 SYDVKM, per germline. CDR3 in amino acids: CASSSGMETQYF. CDR3 DNA: TGTGCCAGCAGTTCAGGGATGGAGACCCAGTACTTC.

This chain links TRBV19 with TRBJ2-1; 8 nucleotides agree with TRBD2. The CDR3 spans 14 residues. V shed 7 bases, J shed 6 bases, and the junction held 8 bases outside the gene matches. Per germline, CDR1 LNHDA and CDR2 SQIVND (reference sequence). The chain's CDR3 is CASTTGGRPNEQFF. The CDR3 nucleotides read TGTGCCAGTACTACTGGCGGGAGGCCCAATGAGCAGTTCTTC.

V is TRBV30 and J is TRBJ2-7; D possibly corresponds to TRBD1 (6 bases). Trimming took off 2 bases at V and 4 bases at J, with 12 bases between the two ends. This CDR3 is 13 amino acids long. Germline lookup yields CDR1 GTSNPN and CDR2 SVGIG (reference sequence). The CDR3 DNA is TGTGCCTGGAGTTACGGACAGAGTTACGAGCAGTACTTC. Protein sequence: CAWSYGQSYEQYF.

This chain links TRBV7-9 with TRBJ2-5; 9 bases are shared with TRBD2. V gave up 1 base and J gave up 2 bases; unmatched junction bases: 2. This CDR3 region has 15 residues. The V gene's germline CDR1 is SEHNR and CDR2 FQNEAQ (reference sequence). The CDR3 protein is CASSLGGRVQETQYF. DNA of the CDR3: TGTGCCAGCAGCTTAGGCGGGAGGGTTCAAGAGACCCAGTACTTC.

The chain links TRBV6-5 to TRBJ2-7; D possibly corresponds to TRBD2 (5 bases). CDR3 length: 12 amino acids. V lost 5 bases, J lost 3 bases, and 8 bases lay in between. Germline CDR1 reads MNHEY; CDR2 reads SVGAGI. As DNA, the CDR3 is TGTGCCAGCAGTCCCGGGGTCTACGAGCAGTACTTC. Translating gives CASSPGVYEQYF.

The chain combines TRBV6-5 with TRBJ2-7, with 10 bases that match TRBD2. The J segment lost 1 base and the V segment lost 4 bases, leaving 7 bases of the junction unmatched. CDR1 and CDR2 (germline): MNHEY, SVGAGI. The CDR3 sequence is 16 residues long. CDR3: CASSFLAGVFSYEQYF. The CDR3 DNA reads TGTGCCAGCAGTTTTCTAGCGGGAGTCTTTTCCTACGAGCAGTACTTC.